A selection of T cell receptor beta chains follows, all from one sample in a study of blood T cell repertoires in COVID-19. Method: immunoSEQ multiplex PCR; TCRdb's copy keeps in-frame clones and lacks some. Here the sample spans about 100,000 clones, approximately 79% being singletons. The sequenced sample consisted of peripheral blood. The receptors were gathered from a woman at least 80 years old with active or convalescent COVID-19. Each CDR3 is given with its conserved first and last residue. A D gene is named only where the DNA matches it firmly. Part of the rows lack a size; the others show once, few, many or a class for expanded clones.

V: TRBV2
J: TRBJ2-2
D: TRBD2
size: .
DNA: TGTGCCAGCAGTGAAAGTTTGACTAGCGCTTCCGGGGAGCTGTTTTTT
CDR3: CASSESLTSASGELFF

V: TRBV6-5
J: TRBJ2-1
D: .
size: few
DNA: TGTGCCAGCAGTTACCTCAGGGGAGAGCAGTTCTTC
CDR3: CASSYLRGEQFF

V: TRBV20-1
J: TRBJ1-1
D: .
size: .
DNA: TGCAGTGCCCCCAGTCGTGAAGCTTTCTTT
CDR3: CSAPSREAFF

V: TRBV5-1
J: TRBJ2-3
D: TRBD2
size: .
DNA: TGCGCCAGCAGCTCGGGGGGAGATACGCAGTATTTT
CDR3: CASSSGGDTQYF

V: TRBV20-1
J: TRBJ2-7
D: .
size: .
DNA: TGCAGTGCAAGTGGGCGGCGAATCGAGCAGTACTTC
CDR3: CSASGRRIEQYF

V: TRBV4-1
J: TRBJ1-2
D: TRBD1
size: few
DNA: TGCGCCAGCAGCCAAGACACAGGGGGCTTGGACTATGGCTACACCTTC
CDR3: CASSQDTGGLDYGYTF

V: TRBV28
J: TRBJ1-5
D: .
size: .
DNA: TGTGCCAGCAGTTTATTACGGAGGGCGAGCTATAGCAATCAGCCCCAGCATTTT
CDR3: CASSLLRRASYSNQPQHF

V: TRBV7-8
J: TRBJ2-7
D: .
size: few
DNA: TGTGCCAGCAGCTTAGGAATTATTAGCGGCAACTCCTACGAGCAGTACTTC
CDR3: CASSLGIISGNSYEQYF

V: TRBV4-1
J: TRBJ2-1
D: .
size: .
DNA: TGCGCCAGCAGCCAAGGTAGGGGTACGTCATACAATGAGCAGTTCTTC
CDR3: CASSQGRGTSYNEQFF

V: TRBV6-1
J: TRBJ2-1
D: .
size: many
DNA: TGTGCCAGCAGTGAATTTAGTTACAATGAGCAGTTCTTC
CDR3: CASSEFSYNEQFF

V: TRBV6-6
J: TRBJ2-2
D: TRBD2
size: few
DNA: TGTGCCAGCAGTCAAAGGACTAGCGGGCCCAACACCGGGGAGCTGTTTTTT
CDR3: CASSQRTSGPNTGELFF

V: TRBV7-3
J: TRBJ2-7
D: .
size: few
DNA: TGTGCCAGCAGCTTCGCCCCCGGGAGCTCCTACGAGCAGTACTTC
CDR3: CASSFAPGSSYEQYF

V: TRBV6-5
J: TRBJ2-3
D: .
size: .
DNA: TGTGCCAGCAGTCTCCCCGGCACAGATACGCAGTATTTT
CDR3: CASSLPGTDTQYF

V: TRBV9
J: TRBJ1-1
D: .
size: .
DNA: TGTGCCAGCGGACCCGGATGGAGGGAGTCAACTGAAGCTTTCTTT
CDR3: CASGPGWRESTEAFF

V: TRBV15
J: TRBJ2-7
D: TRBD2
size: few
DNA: TGTGCCACCAGCAGACCGACTAGCGGGAGACTCTACGAGCAGTACTTC
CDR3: CATSRPTSGRLYEQYF

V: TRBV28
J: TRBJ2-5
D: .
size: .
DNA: TGTGCCAGCAGTGCCACAGGTGTTGAGACCCAGTACTTC
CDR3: CASSATGVETQYF

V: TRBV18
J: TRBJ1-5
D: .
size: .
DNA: TGTGCCAGCTCACCGAGACTGAGCAATCAGCCCCAGCATTTT
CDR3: CASSPRLSNQPQHF

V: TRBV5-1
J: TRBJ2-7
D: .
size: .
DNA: TGTGCCAGCAGCATGACAGTGGGAGAGCAGTACTTC
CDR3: CASSMTVGEQYF

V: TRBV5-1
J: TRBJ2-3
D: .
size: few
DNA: TGTGCCAGCAGCTCCCTAGGCACAGATACGCAGTATTTT
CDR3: CASSSLGTDTQYF

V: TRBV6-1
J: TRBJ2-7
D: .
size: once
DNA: TGTGCCAGCAGTGAAGGGTACAGGGCCGAGCAGTACTTC
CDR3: CASSEGYRAEQYF

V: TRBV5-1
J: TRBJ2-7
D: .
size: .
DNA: TGCGCCTCCGGGGAGGGGGTGGGCGAGCAGTACTTC
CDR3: CASGEGVGEQYF

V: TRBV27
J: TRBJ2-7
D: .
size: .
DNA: TGTGCCAGCAGTTTGGGGGGTAGGTTCAACGAGCAGTACTTC
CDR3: CASSLGGRFNEQYF

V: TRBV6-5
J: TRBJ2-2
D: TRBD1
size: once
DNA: TGTGCCAGCAGTTTGGGACAGGGAGGTACCGGGGAGCTGTTTTTT
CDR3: CASSLGQGGTGELFF

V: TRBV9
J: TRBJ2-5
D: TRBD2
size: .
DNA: TGTGCCAGCAGCTTCCGGACTAGCGGCCAAGAGACCCAGTACTTC
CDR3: CASSFRTSGQETQYF

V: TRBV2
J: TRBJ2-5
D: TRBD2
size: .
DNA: TGTGCCAGCAGGGGTGGGTACCGCGGGAGGAGCCAGCCCCAGTACTTC
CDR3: CASRGGYRGRSQPQYF

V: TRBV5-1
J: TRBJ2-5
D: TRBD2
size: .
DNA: TGCGCCAGCAGCGCCTTGGCGGGAGGGCCTGAGACCCAGTACTTC
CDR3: CASSALAGGPETQYF

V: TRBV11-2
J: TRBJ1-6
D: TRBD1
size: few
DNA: TGTGCCAGCAGCCCCGACAGGGGGGATTCACCCCTCCACTTT
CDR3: CASSPDRGDSPLHF

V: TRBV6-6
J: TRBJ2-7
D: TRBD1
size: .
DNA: TGTGCCAGCAGTTACGGGACAGAAAGGGACCCTCGGTACTTC
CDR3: CASSYGTERDPRYF

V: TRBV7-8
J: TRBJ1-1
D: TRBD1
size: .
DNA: TGTGCCAGCAGCTTAGCCCGGGACAGGGGAGGCGCGACTGAAGCTTTCTTT
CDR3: CASSLARDRGGATEAFF

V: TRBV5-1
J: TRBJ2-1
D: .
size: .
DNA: TGTGCCAGCAGCTTGGCGGCAGGGCATGAGCAGTTCTTC
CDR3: CASSLAAGHEQFF

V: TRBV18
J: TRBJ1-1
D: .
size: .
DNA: TGTGCCAGCTCTCAATGGGCCCCGCAGTCCCTGGCTGAAGCTTTCTTT
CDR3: CASSQWAPQSLAEAFF

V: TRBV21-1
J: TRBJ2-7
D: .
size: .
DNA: TGTGCCAGCAGCAAAACGGGTCGGGACAGGGTGGGAGAGCAGTACTTC
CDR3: CASSKTGRDRVGEQYF

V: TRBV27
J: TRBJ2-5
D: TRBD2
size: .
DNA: TGTGCCAGCAGACTAGCGGGAGGGCCGTCGGAGACCCAGTACTTC
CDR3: CASRLAGGPSETQYF

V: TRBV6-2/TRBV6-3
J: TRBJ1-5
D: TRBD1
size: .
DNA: TGTGCCAGCAGTTCCGGGACAGGGTCTTTGGAGCCCCAGCATTTT
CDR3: CASSSGTGSLEPQHF

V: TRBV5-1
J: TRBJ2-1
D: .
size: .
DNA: TGCGCCAGCAGCTCAGACCGGGACTCCTTCAATGAGCAGTTCTTC
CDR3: CASSSDRDSFNEQFF

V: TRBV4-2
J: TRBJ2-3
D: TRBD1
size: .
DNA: TGTGCCAGCAGCCTCTTTCAGGGTGGACAGGGCCAAGATACGCAGTATTTT
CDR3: CASSLFQGGQGQDTQYF

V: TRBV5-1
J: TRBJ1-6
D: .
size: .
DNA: TGCGCCAGCAGCCTGGACGGGATGGAAAATTCACCCCTCCACTTT
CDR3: CASSLDGMENSPLHF

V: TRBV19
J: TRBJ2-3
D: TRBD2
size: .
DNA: TGTGCCAGTAGTACCACGGGGGGAGATACGCAGTATTTT
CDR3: CASSTTGGDTQYF

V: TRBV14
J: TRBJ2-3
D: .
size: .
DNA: TGTGCCAGCAGCCCGAGGGTAGCCAGTGCGCAGTATTTT
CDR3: CASSPRVASAQYF

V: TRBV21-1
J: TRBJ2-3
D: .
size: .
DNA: TGTGCCAGCAGCAAAGTAGAGGTCTATAGGGGCAGACGACCGTGGGTTACGCAGTATTTT
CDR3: CASSKVEVYRGRRPWVTQYF

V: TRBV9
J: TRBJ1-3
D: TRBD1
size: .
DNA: TGTGCCAGCAGCGAGCTGACAGGGGTTGGAAACACCATATATTTT
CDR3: CASSELTGVGNTIYF

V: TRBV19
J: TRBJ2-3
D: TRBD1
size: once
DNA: TGTGCCAGTAGTATAGAGCACAGGGGAAGAGCACGCACAGATACGCAGTATTTT
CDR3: CASSIEHRGRARTDTQYF

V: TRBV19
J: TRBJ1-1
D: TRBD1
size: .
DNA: TGTGCCAGTAGTATAGGCGTAGGGACAGGGGAGACTGAAGCTTTCTTT
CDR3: CASSIGVGTGETEAFF

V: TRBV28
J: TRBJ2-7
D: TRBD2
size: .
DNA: TGTGCCAGCAGTTCTCGGCTAGCGGGCCTCTACGAGCAGTACTTC
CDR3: CASSSRLAGLYEQYF

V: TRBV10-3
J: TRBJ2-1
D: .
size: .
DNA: TGTGCCATCAGTGAGGACTCGTACAATGAGCAGTTCTTC
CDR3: CAISEDSYNEQFF

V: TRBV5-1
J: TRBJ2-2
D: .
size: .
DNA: TGTGCCAGCAGCTTGTGGGGACAGAACACCGGGGAGCTGTTTTTT
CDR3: CASSLWGQNTGELFF

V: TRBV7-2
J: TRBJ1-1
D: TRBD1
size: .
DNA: TGTGCCAGCAGCTTAGGGGGCAGGGGGCTGACGTTGGGTGAAGCTTTCTTT
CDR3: CASSLGGRGLTLGEAFF

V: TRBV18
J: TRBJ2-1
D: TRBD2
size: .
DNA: TGTGCCAGCTCACCAGGGGGGGGAAATGAGCAGTTCTTC
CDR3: CASSPGGGNEQFF

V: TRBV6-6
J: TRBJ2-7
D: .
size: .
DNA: TGTGCCAGCAGTTACTCGAGTAGCGAACCAACCTACGAGCAGTACTTC
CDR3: CASSYSSSEPTYEQYF

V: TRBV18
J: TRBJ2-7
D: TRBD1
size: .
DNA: TGTGCCAGCTCGCAAACAGGGGCCGCCTACGAGCAGTACTTC
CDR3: CASSQTGAAYEQYF

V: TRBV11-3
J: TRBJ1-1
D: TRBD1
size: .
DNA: TGTGCCAGCAGCAAGCCGGGACAGGGGGCCGAGAACACTGAAGCTTTTTTT
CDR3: CASSKPGQGAENTEAFF

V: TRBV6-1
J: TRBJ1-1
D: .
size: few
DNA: TGTGCCAGCAGTGAAAGAGGGTTCCTGAACACTGAAGCTTTCTTT
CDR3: CASSERGFLNTEAFF

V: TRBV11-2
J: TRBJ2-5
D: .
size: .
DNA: TGTGCCAGCAGCTTAGGGACACTAGAGACCCAGTACTTC
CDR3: CASSLGTLETQYF

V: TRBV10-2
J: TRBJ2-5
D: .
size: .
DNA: TGCGCCAGCAATCGGCGCGAGATAGCCGCGGAGACCCAGTACTTC
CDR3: CASNRREIAAETQYF

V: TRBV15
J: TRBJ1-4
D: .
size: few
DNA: TGTGCCACCAGCAGAGATCACCCCACGGGGGAGGATGAAAAACTGTTTTTT
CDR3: CATSRDHPTGEDEKLFF

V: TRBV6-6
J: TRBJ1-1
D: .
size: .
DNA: TGTGCCACCTTGAACATGGTGAACACTGAAGCTTTCTTT
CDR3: CATLNMVNTEAFF

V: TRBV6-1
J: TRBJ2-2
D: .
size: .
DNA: TGTGCCAGCAGTGCTTTAGCCGTACCGGTCACCGGGGAGCTGTTTTTT
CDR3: CASSALAVPVTGELFF